The clone carrying this T cell receptor beta chain has a handful of counts. Its antigen is still unknown. At one of its ends the junction is not consistent with the germline gene, which may arise from a read error. TCRdb analysed the RT-PCR reads with MiXCR anew, one entry per CDR3 protein. The sample has 800,000 to 1,000,000 distinct CDR3 sequences, 21% seen once. The data were obtained in a study of response to subunit inactivated influenza vaccine. Study conclusions and caveats: New T cells are recruited in small numbers by each seasonal influenza vaccination, according to the authors' suggestion.

This receptor was taken from a man aged 50-60 years who received an inactivated influenza vaccine. Sample: PBMCs from blood, taken about 5 days after vaccination.

CDR3 loop: CASSYIFPGHF. The CDR3 DNA is TGTGCCAGCAGTTACATTTTCCCCGGACATTTT. This chain links TRBV6-5 with TRBJ1-3, with D unresolved. Germline CDR1 is MNHEY and CDR2 is SVGAGI. The CDR3 consists of 11 residues.